The sequence of this T cell receptor (beta chain) was determined in a study of T cell clones after liver transplantation (dated by TCRdb to between 2018 and 2021). Study-level background: ITN030ST, the source of the samples, was a randomized trial that attempted immunosuppression withdrawal within 2 years of liver transplantation. Donor-reactive T cell clones were identified by TCRbeta sequencing after a pre-transplant mixed lymphocyte reaction and then tracked in post-transplant blood. Until randomization at 12-24 months post-transplant, subjects were given standard immunosuppression, with no induction therapy. Blood samples were taken pre-transplant, pre-randomization before withdrawal, and post-randomization after full withdrawal or failed withdrawal. To count as tolerant, a recipient had to stay completely off immunosuppression for at least one year without liver enzymes climbing beyond twice the upper limit of normal. Three of the eight recipients were HCV-positive; the others were transplanted for non-autoimmune, non-viral indications. Third party-reactive TCRbeta sequences were also identified from pre-transplant MLRs to serve as an antigen-independent comparator for donor-reactive sequences. A cohort of 8 liver transplant recipients was studied, of whom 3 were classified as tolerant and 5 as non-tolerant.

As to this clone: No antigen is known for it. Qualities for individual bases were not recorded, and no much larger clone is one base off.

Its CDR3 holds 13 amino acids, cysteine through phenylalanine. Only the CDR3 DNA is retained, 39 bases long and in frame from the first base. The germline V gene encodes CDR1 SNHLY and CDR2 FYNNEI. The junction carries 11 bases between V and J, which are trimmed by 2 bases and 7 bases respectively. Using immunoSEQ, frozen genomic DNA was subjected to high-throughput TCRbeta CDR3 sequencing, a process that included PCR amplification, mapping, bias correction and internal controls. Turning to the authors' computational methods: Only productive rearrangements were retained, with each unique TCRbeta sequence defined by its CDR3 nucleotide sequence together with its V and J gene. For classification of a sequence as donor-reactive, at least 5-fold expansion in CFSE-low cells relative to unstimulated pre-transplant cells and a frequency of at least 0.01% were required. Minimum frequency thresholds were set for each subject based on the unstimulated sample with the lowest template count, ensuring at least 90% detection power. Jensen-Shannon divergence between the top 1000 TCRbeta sequences post-transplant and pre-transplant was used to measure repertoire turnover. Two-sided Fisher's exact tests were used to test for changes in how often donor-reactive sequences were detected. In its TCRdb copy, this immuneACCESS table keeps in-frame sequences only and misses some clones. Where compared with another copy, unresolved V genes explain less than half of these, and the others have no known cause. That table furnishes V, J and clone size, whereas the DNA furnished D and trimming. The sample table contains tens of thousands of clones; only one count was recorded for 70% to 85% of them. Approximately 0.47% of the sample comes from the top ten.

Unstimulated PBMCs, after thawing, were stained for CD3, CD4 and CD8 and then FACS-sorted into CD3+CD4+ and CD3+CD8+ populations. Randomization to immunosuppression withdrawal applied to every one of the 8 studied subjects. The Qiagen DNeasy Blood and Tissue Kit was used for genomic DNA isolation. What the authors observed across the whole study: Circulating donor-reactive CD4 TCRbeta sequences fell significantly post-transplant in most of the 8 subjects, irrespective of tolerance or HCV status. When repertoire turnover was taken into account, detection of donor-reactive sequences was significantly reduced in 7 of 8 subjects for CD4 and in 8 of 8 subjects for CD8. Low numbers of available donor cells limited the measurable donor-reactive repertoire in a couple of subjects. The decline in donor-reactive sequences exceeded the decline in third party-reactive sequences, suggesting partial antigen-specific deletion that was unrelated to withdrawal success. The conclusions were preliminary, being limited by small, heterogeneous patient numbers and by non-standardized post-transplant time points. Without allograft tissue specimens, donor-reactive T cells may have migrated into the graft rather than being deleted.

The sequence derives from a human patient who received a liver transplant. After a transplant, some of the T cells may come from the graft donor. The chain joins TRBV2 to TRBJ1-2, with the D gene not confidently named. Sequencing was performed on CD4+ T cells from blood, taken approximately 3.5 years after liver transplant. The CDR3 in this case is CASSEFTLSGYTF. In nucleotide form, the sequence is TGTGCCAGCAGTGAATTTACCCTGAGTGGCTACACCTTC. Extended through the reference TRBV2 and TRBJ1-2 proteins, this CDR3 yields the full variable domain: EPEVTQTPSHQVTQMGQEVILRCVPISNHLYFYWYRQILGQKVEFLVSFYNNEISEKSEIFDDQFSVERPDGSNFTLKIRSTKLEDSAMYFCASSEFTLSGYTFGSGTRLTVV.